Listed below are T cell receptor beta chains from one sample, sequenced in a study of cytomegalovirus exposure and HLA in healthy donors. The table came from immunoSEQ multiplex PCR; TCRdb's copy has only in-frame clones and leaves some out. Of about 110,000 clones in the sample, about 64% are singletons; the top ten hold roughly 8.3%. Sample: PBMCs. All receptors derive from a man between 18 and 35 years old in good health and CMV-seropositive. The conserved cysteine and the conserved F or W are not part of the CDR3 here.

j_call: TRBJ2-6
v_call: TRBV29-1
cdr3_aa: SVESGANVLT

j_call: TRBJ1-4
v_call: TRBV5-1
cdr3_aa: ASSQRPGAPTNEKLF

j_call: TRBJ1-1
v_call: TRBV30
cdr3_aa: AWSVYLNRKNTEAF

j_call: TRBJ1-4
v_call: TRBV7-7
cdr3_aa: ASSQTGTQNEKLF

j_call: TRBJ1-1
v_call: TRBV19
cdr3_aa: ASSGQRVTEAF

j_call: TRBJ1-4
v_call: TRBV30
cdr3_aa: AWSQTGVATNEKLF

j_call: TRBJ2-2
v_call: TRBV6-4
cdr3_aa: ASSDFYSKVGDRGYTGELF

j_call: TRBJ1-1
v_call: TRBV5-1
cdr3_aa: ASSLQSGGQYTEAF

j_call: TRBJ2-3
v_call: TRBV11-2
cdr3_aa: ASSFASTTQY

j_call: TRBJ2-1
v_call: TRBV6-4
cdr3_aa: ASRVTSGGYNEQF

j_call: TRBJ1-5
v_call: TRBV10-3
cdr3_aa: AITPSAGQPQH

j_call: TRBJ2-5
v_call: TRBV5-1
cdr3_aa: ASSNDRVETQY

j_call: TRBJ2-3
v_call: TRBV10-3
cdr3_aa: AIRASPVVPDTQY

j_call: TRBJ2-3
v_call: TRBV7-5
cdr3_aa: VRRATPLAGGSDTQY

j_call: TRBJ1-1
v_call: TRBV28
cdr3_aa: ASSLVTGNTEAF

j_call: TRBJ2-5
v_call: TRBV7-9
cdr3_aa: ASSHPAQEQETQY

j_call: TRBJ2-3
v_call: TRBV7-6
cdr3_aa: ASSLNAVSTDTQY

j_call: TRBJ2-6
v_call: TRBV7-9
cdr3_aa: ASSFGASGGPGANVLT

j_call: TRBJ1-2
v_call: TRBV6-8
cdr3_aa: ASTLQGAHYT

j_call: TRBJ2-2
v_call: TRBV18
cdr3_aa: ASSPAQGYTGELF

j_call: TRBJ1-1
v_call: TRBV19
cdr3_aa: ASIKMRELNTEAF

j_call: TRBJ2-3
v_call: TRBV29-1
cdr3_aa: SVAGGVSSTDTQY

j_call: TRBJ2-7
v_call: TRBV23-1
cdr3_aa: ASSPGTGGGVHPYEQY

j_call: TRBJ1-2
v_call: TRBV27
cdr3_aa: ASRQRQGALFGYT

j_call: TRBJ2-3
v_call: TRBV28
cdr3_aa: ASIGAGGGADTQY

j_call: TRBJ2-1
v_call: TRBV5-6
cdr3_aa: ASSLITGDERF

j_call: TRBJ2-3
v_call: TRBV11-2
cdr3_aa: ASSLEGVTGGADTQY

j_call: TRBJ2-7
v_call: TRBV10-3
cdr3_aa: AISDRSSGAYEQY

j_call: TRBJ2-1
v_call: TRBV27
cdr3_aa: ASKGLGGYNEQF

j_call: TRBJ2-5
v_call: TRBV2
cdr3_aa: ASSDTAGFQETQY

j_call: TRBJ1-6
v_call: TRBV23-1
cdr3_aa: ASSHPVRGTSPLH

j_call: TRBJ2-2
v_call: TRBV11-2
cdr3_aa: ASSLRRGGPGELF

j_call: TRBJ1-1
v_call: TRBV18
cdr3_aa: ASSPKGTNPNTEAF

j_call: TRBJ2-1
v_call: TRBV9
cdr3_aa: ASSSGQGDNEQF

j_call: TRBJ1-2
v_call: TRBV11-2
cdr3_aa: ATQDRDGYT

j_call: TRBJ2-2
v_call: TRBV11-2
cdr3_aa: ASSLGGHKNTGELF

j_call: TRBJ1-2
v_call: TRBV28
cdr3_aa: ASSPGERAGQYGYT

j_call: TRBJ1-2
v_call: TRBV7-9
cdr3_aa: SSSSSGTRANYGYT

j_call: TRBJ1-3
v_call: TRBV11-2
cdr3_aa: ASSLNVGRDTIY

j_call: TRBJ1-5
v_call: TRBV7-9
cdr3_aa: ASSLQGPHQPQH

j_call: TRBJ2-2
v_call: TRBV14
cdr3_aa: ASSQVRTGELF

j_call: TRBJ2-1
v_call: TRBV11-3
cdr3_aa: ASSQRTSGGEQF

j_call: TRBJ1-3
v_call: TRBV5-6
cdr3_aa: ASSLAGTASGNTIY

j_call: TRBJ1-2
v_call: TRBV25-1
cdr3_aa: ASSGRGVDGYT

j_call: TRBJ1-1
v_call: TRBV5-1
cdr3_aa: ASSLVGGTNTEAF

j_call: TRBJ2-5
v_call: TRBV5-1
cdr3_aa: ASSLLLGGGLQETQY

j_call: TRBJ1-2
v_call: TRBV2
cdr3_aa: ASSEVRVPYGYT

j_call: TRBJ2-3
v_call: TRBV19
cdr3_aa: ASRVDRESTDTQY

j_call: TRBJ1-6
v_call: TRBV7-8
cdr3_aa: ASSLETAYLSYNSPLH

j_call: TRBJ1-6
v_call: TRBV15
cdr3_aa: ATSRDGAGGNSPLH